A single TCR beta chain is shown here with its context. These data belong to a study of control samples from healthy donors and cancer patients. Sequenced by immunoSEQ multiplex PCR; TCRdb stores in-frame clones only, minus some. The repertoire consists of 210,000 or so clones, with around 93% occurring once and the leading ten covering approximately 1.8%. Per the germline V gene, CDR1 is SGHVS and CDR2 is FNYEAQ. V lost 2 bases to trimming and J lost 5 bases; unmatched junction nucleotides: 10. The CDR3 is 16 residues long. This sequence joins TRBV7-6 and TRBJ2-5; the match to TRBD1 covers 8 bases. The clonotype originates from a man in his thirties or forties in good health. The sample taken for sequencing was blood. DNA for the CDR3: TGTGCCAGCAGCTTAACTTGGACAGGGTCTGGGGAGACCCAGTACTTC. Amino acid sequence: CASSLTWTGSGETQYF.